A selection of T cell receptor beta chains follows, all from one sample in a study of blood T cell repertoires in COVID-19. Profiling relied on immunoSEQ multiplex PCR, and the TCRdb table lists in-frame clones only, not all of them. Among some 210,000 clones listed, approximately 84% were seen once. The material sequenced was peripheral blood. The receptors derive from a woman aged 45-60 years with active or convalescent COVID-19. Each CDR3 is given with its conserved first and last residue. Each record gives: clone size, V gene, D gene, J gene, CDR3 DNA, CDR3 protein. A D gene is named only where the DNA matches it firmly. Rows give clone size only sometimes, using once, few, many, or a class for an expanded clone.

>.|TRBV28|.|TRBJ1-6
TGTGCCAGCACGAGGGGGGGTGGATCACCCCTCCACTTT
CASTRGGGSPLHF
>once|TRBV2|.|TRBJ1-6
TGTGCCAGCAGTGAAGCAGGGTCAGGGTTTAATTCACCCCTCCACTTT
CASSEAGSGFNSPLHF
>.|TRBV3-1/TRBV3-2|.|TRBJ2-3
TGTGCCAGCGCCCGAGTTGTTGGTGCGGGCACAGATACGCAGTATTTT
CASARVVGAGTDTQYF
>.|TRBV3-1/TRBV3-2|.|TRBJ2-3
TGTGCCAGCAGCCATGGACTGAAGAGGTATTTT
CASSHGLKRYF
>once|TRBV6-5|.|TRBJ1-1
TGTGCCAGCAGTTACCAGTCGGGGGGGACTGAAGCTTTCTTT
CASSYQSGGTEAFF
>.|TRBV28|.|TRBJ1-6
TGTGCCAGCAGTTTAGGTTTTAGCGGAATCGATTCACCCCTCCACTTT
CASSLGFSGIDSPLHF
>.|TRBV11-2|TRBD1|TRBJ1-1
TGTGCCAGCAGCTTAATGAACAGGGGAGGAACTGAAGCTTTCTTT
CASSLMNRGGTEAFF
>few|TRBV6-2/TRBV6-3|.|TRBJ1-2
TGTGCCAGCAGTTACTCGTTCGGACAGACTTATGGCTACACCTTC
CASSYSFGQTYGYTF
>.|TRBV14|TRBD1|TRBJ1-1
TGTGCCAGCAGCCTCCGTTCGGGACAGGGGAACACTGAAGCTTTCTTT
CASSLRSGQGNTEAFF
>.|TRBV9|.|TRBJ1-1
TGTGCCAGCAGCGTAGTCCCGGACAATCGGTTGAACACTGAAGCTTTCTTT
CASSVVPDNRLNTEAFF
>.|TRBV5-6|.|TRBJ1-5
TGTGCCAGCAGCTGGTGGGGCCGGTGGAATCAGCCCCAGCATTTT
CASSWWGRWNQPQHF
>few|TRBV5-1|.|TRBJ1-5
TGCGCCAGCAGCTTAGGGGACAATCAGCCCCAGCATTTT
CASSLGDNQPQHF
>.|TRBV28|.|TRBJ2-6
TGTGCCAGCAGTTTGGGCAGACCCGGGGCCAACGTCCTGACTTTC
CASSLGRPGANVLTF
>.|TRBV9|.|TRBJ2-1
TGTGCCAGCAGCGACTCCCTTCGGTCCTACAATGAGCAGTTCTTC
CASSDSLRSYNEQFF
>.|TRBV19|.|TRBJ2-3
TGTGCCAGTAGTATGCTAGCGTCAAACACAGATACGCAGTATTTT
CASSMLASNTDTQYF
>.|TRBV6-5|.|TRBJ1-5
TGTGCCAGCACCCAATTTGGAGATCAGCCCCAGCATTTT
CASTQFGDQPQHF
>.|TRBV6-1|.|TRBJ2-1
TGTGCCAGCAGTGATTCTTACTACAATGAGCAGTTCTTC
CASSDSYYNEQFF
>.|TRBV5-1|.|TRBJ2-6
TGCGCCAGCAGCTTGGGAGTTAGCTCTGGGGCCAACGTCCTGACTTTC
CASSLGVSSGANVLTF
>.|TRBV5-4|.|TRBJ1-1
TGTGCCAGCAGCTTGCCGGGGGGCTACACTGAAGCTTTCTTT
CASSLPGGYTEAFF
>.|TRBV29-1|TRBD2|TRBJ2-5
TGCAGCGCAGAACTAGCGGGGGGCTTCCAAGAGACCCAGTACTTC
CSAELAGGFQETQYF
>.|TRBV28|TRBD2|TRBJ2-3
TGTGCCAGCAGTTTTTCGACTAGCGGGAGCACAGATACGCAGTATTTT
CASSFSTSGSTDTQYF
>.|TRBV5-1|TRBD1|TRBJ2-7
TGCGCCAGCAGCTCCACGGGACAGGGGTCCGAGCAGTACTTC
CASSSTGQGSEQYF
>once|TRBV28|.|TRBJ2-5
TGTGCCAGCAGTTCTACAGGCTCGTTGGCCCAGTACTTC
CASSSTGSLAQYF
>.|TRBV5-1|.|TRBJ2-2
TGCGCCAGCAGCTTGGGGAGACAGGTTCTCATAAACACCGGGGAGCTGTTTTTT
CASSLGRQVLINTGELFF
>.|TRBV3-1/TRBV3-2|.|TRBJ1-4
TGTGCCAGCAGCCACTCGAGGGCAAAGAGTCTGTTTTTT
CASSHSRAKSLFF
>.|TRBV28|TRBD2|TRBJ2-4
TGTGCCAGCAGTTTTGGTATGGACGGCGGGGGGGCTCAGTACTTC
CASSFGMDGGGAQYF
>.|TRBV5-4|TRBD2|TRBJ2-7
TGTGCCAGCAGCTTGGGACTAGCGGGAGAGGAGCAGTACTTC
CASSLGLAGEEQYF
>.|TRBV29-1|TRBD1|TRBJ1-1
TGCAGCGTTCGGGGGAGGCCCGGGACAGGGTACACTGAAGCTTTCTTT
CSVRGRPGTGYTEAFF
>.|TRBV10-3|TRBD1|TRBJ1-2
TGTGCCATCAGTGAGAGAGGACAGGGGCCCGCGGGGGGTGGCTATGGCTACACCTTC
CAISERGQGPAGGGYGYTF
>.|TRBV28|TRBD1|TRBJ2-2
TGTGCCAGCCTTCGAGGGGGCGCGAACACCGGGGAGCTGTTTTTT
CASLRGGANTGELFF
>.|TRBV7-6|TRBD1|TRBJ2-4
TGTGCCAGCAGCCCTGGGACAGGGGGCCTACTAGCCAAAAACATTCAGTACTTC
CASSPGTGGLLAKNIQYF
>.|TRBV29-1|.|TRBJ1-4
TGCAGCGTTGCCCCTGTGGAAAAACTGTTTTTT
CSVAPVEKLFF
>.|TRBV5-4|.|TRBJ1-3
TGTGCCAGCAGCTCCAGCGGGCGCCCGGCAGGAGCTGGAAACACCATATATTTT
CASSSSGRPAGAGNTIYF
>.|TRBV7-2|.|TRBJ1-5
TGTGCCAGCAGCGCCGGCCTAGAAGTTGGGCAGCCCCAGCATTTT
CASSAGLEVGQPQHF
>once|TRBV3-1/TRBV3-2|TRBD1|TRBJ1-4
TGTGCCAGCAACAGGGGGGGGACCGAAAAACTGTTTTTT
CASNRGGTEKLFF
>once|TRBV5-4|TRBD2|TRBJ2-1
TGTGCCAGCAGCTTATTAGCGGGGAGCGACTACAATGAGCAGTTCTTC
CASSLLAGSDYNEQFF
>.|TRBV4-1|.|TRBJ1-4
TGCGCCAGCAGCCAGATAGGCAGGGATCGGGAAAAACTGTTTTTT
CASSQIGRDREKLFF
>.|TRBV6-5|.|TRBJ2-7
TGTGCCAGCAGCCGGGATCACCACCCCTCCGCCGAGCAGTACTTC
CASSRDHHPSAEQYF
>.|TRBV29-1|TRBD1|TRBJ2-3
TGCAGCGTTTTTCCGGGGACAGACGAGCAGGATACGCAGTATTTT
CSVFPGTDEQDTQYF
>once|TRBV28|TRBD1|TRBJ1-2
TGTGCCAGCAGGGCAAGCCAGGGGGCGGTCTATGGCTACACCTTC
CASRASQGAVYGYTF
>.|TRBV12-2|.|TRBJ2-2
TGTGCAAGTCGTCCCCCGGAGTGCAGACTAGCGGGAGCGGAGCTGTTTTTT
CASRPPECRLAGAELFF
>.|TRBV4-1|TRBD1|TRBJ1-1
TGCGCCAGCAGCCAAGTCCGGGACAGGTCTAAGATGGCGAACACTGAAGCTTTCTTT
CASSQVRDRSKMANTEAFF
>.|TRBV2|TRBD1|TRBJ1-1
TGTGCCAGCCGACAGGGCCAGTACACTGAAGCTTTCTTT
CASRQGQYTEAFF
>.|TRBV9|TRBD2|TRBJ2-3
TGTGCCAGCAGCGTAGACGCTAGCGGGGTCACAGATACGCAGTATTTT
CASSVDASGVTDTQYF
>once|TRBV6-5|TRBD1|TRBJ1-1
TGTGCCAGCAGTTACTTGGACAGGGGGACCACTGAAGCTTTCTTT
CASSYLDRGTTEAFF
>.|TRBV28|.|TRBJ2-3
TGTGCCAGCAGTTCGGGAAGCACGTCGGGAACAGATACGCAGTATTTT
CASSSGSTSGTDTQYF
>.|TRBV4-2|.|TRBJ1-4
TGTGCCAGCAGCCCCGGTGAGCCTTCTAATGAAAAACTGTTTTTT
CASSPGEPSNEKLFF
>.|TRBV25-1|.|TRBJ2-3
TGTGCCAGCAGTGATGCGAGTGCTAGCACAGATACGCAGTATTTT
CASSDASASTDTQYF
>.|TRBV15|TRBD1|TRBJ1-4
TGTGCCACCAGCGGATATGGACAGGCGGATGAAAAACTGTTTTTT
CATSGYGQADEKLFF
>.|TRBV9|.|TRBJ2-1
TGTGCCAGCAGCCCGGTCACAGGGTCTTACAATGAGCAGTTCTTC
CASSPVTGSYNEQFF
>.|TRBV27|TRBD1|TRBJ2-1
TGTGCCAGCATAGTGGCAGGGGGATATGGTGAGCAGTTCTTC
CASIVAGGYGEQFF
>.|TRBV24-1|.|TRBJ2-2
TGTGCCACCAGTCCCCGGAGGGGGAACACCGGGGAGCTGTTTTTT
CATSPRRGNTGELFF
>.|TRBV5-4|.|TRBJ2-7
TGTGCCAGCAGCTTGGGCGGGTCGAGCTCCTACGAGCAGTACTTC
CASSLGGSSSYEQYF
>few|TRBV6-4|TRBD2|TRBJ2-2
TGTGCCAGCAGTGACTTTCGGACTAGCGACACCGGGGAGCTGTTTTTT
CASSDFRTSDTGELFF